The present entry profiles one TCR beta chain with its context. Trimming took 0 bases from V and 2 from J; bases not matched to a gene: 5. CDR1 LGHNA and CDR2 YSLEER come from the germline V gene. The CDR3 consists of 16 residues. The data were obtained in a study of early T cells in non-severe SARS-CoV-2 infection. MiXCR was run by TCRdb on the 5' RACE reads, yielding one entry per CDR3 protein. This table holds roughly 51,000 distinct CDR3 sequences, about 6.5% found once. This clonotype originated in an adult who was a healthcare worker with PCR-confirmed SARS-CoV-2 infection or an uninfected control (not recorded which). Here the sequenced sample was whole blood, taken at baseline. The V and J genes are TRBV4-3 and TRBJ1-2; 8 bases are a match to TRBD1. The CDR3 region is CASSQEIPGGNYGYTF. The DNA for the CDR3 is TGCGCCAGCAGCCAAGAAATACCAGGGGGCAACTATGGCTACACCTTC.